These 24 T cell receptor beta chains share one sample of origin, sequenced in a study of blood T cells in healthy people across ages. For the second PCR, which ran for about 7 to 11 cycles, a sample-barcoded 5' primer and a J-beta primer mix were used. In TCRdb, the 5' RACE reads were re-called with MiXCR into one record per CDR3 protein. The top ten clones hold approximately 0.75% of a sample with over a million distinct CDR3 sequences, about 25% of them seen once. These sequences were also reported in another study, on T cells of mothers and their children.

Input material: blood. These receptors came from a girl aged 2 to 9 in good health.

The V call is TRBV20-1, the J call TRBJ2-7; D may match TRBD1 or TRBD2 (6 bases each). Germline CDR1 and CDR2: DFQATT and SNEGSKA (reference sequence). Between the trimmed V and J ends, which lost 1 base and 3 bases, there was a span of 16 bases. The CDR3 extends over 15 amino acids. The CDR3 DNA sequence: TGCAGTGCTAGAGGAGGACCCAGGGGAGGCTACGAGCAGTACTTC. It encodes CSARGGPRGGYEQYF.

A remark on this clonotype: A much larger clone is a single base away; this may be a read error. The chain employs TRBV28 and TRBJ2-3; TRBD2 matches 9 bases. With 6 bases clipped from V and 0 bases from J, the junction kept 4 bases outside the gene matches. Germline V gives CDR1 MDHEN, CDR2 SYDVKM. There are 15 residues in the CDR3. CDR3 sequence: CASRTTSGSTDTQYF. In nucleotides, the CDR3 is TGTGCCAGCAGAACAACTAGCGGGAGCACAGATACGCAGTATTTT.

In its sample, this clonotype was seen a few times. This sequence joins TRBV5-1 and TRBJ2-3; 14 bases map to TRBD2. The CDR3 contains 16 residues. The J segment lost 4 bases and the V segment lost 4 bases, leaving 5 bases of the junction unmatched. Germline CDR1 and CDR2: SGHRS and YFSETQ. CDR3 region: CASSVGTSGSSDTQYF. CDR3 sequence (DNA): TGCGCCAGCAGCGTCGGGACTAGCGGGAGTTCAGATACGCAGTATTTT.

Here the CDR3 reads CASTHNKLAKNIQYF. CDR3 DNA sequence: TGTGCCAGTACTCACAATAAGCTAGCCAAAAACATTCAGTACTTC. V is TRBV19 and J is TRBJ2-4; D is unclear. Trimming shortened V by 7 bases and J by 0 bases, and 13 bases separated the two germline ends. The CDR3 totals 15 residues. The V gene's germline CDR1 is LNHDA and CDR2 SQIVND (reference sequence).

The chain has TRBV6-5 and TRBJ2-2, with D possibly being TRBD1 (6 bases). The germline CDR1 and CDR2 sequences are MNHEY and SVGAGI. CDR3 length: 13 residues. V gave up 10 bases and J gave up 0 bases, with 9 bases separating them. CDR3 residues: CATRGSNTGELFF. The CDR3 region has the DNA TGTGCCACCAGGGGATCGAACACCGGGGAGCTGTTTTTT.

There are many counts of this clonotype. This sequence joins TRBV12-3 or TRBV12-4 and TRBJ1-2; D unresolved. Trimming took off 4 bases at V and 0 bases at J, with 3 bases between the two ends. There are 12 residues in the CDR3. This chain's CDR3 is CASSSSNYGYTF. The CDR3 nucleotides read TGTGCCAGCAGTTCTTCTAACTATGGCTACACCTTC.

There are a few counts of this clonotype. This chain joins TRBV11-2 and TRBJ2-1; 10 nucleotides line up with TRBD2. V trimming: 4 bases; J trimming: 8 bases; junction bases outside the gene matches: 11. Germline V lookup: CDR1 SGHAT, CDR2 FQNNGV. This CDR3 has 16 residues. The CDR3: CASSSGTSVLGDEQFF. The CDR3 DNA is TGTGCCAGCAGCTCCGGGACTAGCGTTCTCGGCGATGAGCAGTTCTTC.

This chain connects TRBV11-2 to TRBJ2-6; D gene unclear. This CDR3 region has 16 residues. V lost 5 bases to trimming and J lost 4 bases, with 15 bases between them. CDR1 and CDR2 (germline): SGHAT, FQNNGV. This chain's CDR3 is CASSLKGFGGANVLTF. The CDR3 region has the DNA TGTGCCAGCAGCCTAAAAGGGTTTGGGGGGGCCAACGTCCTGACTTTC.

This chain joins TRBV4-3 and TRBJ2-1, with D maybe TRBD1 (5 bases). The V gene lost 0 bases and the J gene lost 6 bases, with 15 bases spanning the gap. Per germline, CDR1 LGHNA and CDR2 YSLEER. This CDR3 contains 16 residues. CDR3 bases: TGCGCCAGCAGCCAAGAGGCACATTCAAGGGGCAATGAGCAGTTCTTC. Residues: CASSQEAHSRGNEQFF.

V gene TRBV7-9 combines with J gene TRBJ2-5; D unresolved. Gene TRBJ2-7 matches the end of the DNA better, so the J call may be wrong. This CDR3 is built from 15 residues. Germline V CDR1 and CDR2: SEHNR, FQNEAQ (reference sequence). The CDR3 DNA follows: TGTGCCAGCAGCTTAGGATCCGGCGGAGCCTACGAGCAGTACTTC. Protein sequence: CASSLGSGGAYEQYF.

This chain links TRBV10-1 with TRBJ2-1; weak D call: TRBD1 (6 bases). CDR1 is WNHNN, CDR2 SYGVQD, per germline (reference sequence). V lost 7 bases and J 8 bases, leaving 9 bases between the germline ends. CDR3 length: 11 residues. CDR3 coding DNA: TGCGCCAGCATGGGGGCGGATGAGCAGTTCTTC. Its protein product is CASMGADEQFF.

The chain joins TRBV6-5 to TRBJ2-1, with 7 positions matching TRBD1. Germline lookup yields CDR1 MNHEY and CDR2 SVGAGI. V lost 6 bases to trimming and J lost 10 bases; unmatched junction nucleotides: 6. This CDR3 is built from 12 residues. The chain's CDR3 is CASRTADREQFF. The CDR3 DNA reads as TGTGCCAGCAGGACGGCGGACAGGGAGCAGTTCTTC.

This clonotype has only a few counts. Here the CDR3 reads CASSFVLGPKTNTEAFF. The CDR3 nucleotides read TGTGCCAGCAGCTTTGTTCTTGGGCCAAAGACGAACACTGAAGCTTTCTTT. V and J are TRBV5-5 and TRBJ1-1, with unresolved D. V was trimmed by 2 bases and J by 1 base, leaving 18 bases between them. This CDR3 region has 17 residues. The germline V gene encodes CDR1 SGHKS and CDR2 YYEKEE (reference sequence).

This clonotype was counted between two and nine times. CDR3 nucleotide sequence: TGTGCCAGCAGCCTAGGGGGAGGGGGCGGTGAGCAGTTCTTC. Translation: CASSLGGGGGEQFF. The chain couples TRBV9 to TRBJ2-1; D might be TRBD1 or TRBD2, each matching 7 bases. With 4 bases removed from V and 9 bases from J, the gap between germline ends came to 17 bases. The V gene's germline CDR1 is SGDLS and CDR2 YYNGEE. CDR3 length: 14 amino acids.

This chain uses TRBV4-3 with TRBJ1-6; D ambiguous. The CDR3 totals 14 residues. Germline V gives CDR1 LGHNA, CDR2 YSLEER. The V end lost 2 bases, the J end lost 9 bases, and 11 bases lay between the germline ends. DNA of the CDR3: TGCGCCAGCAGCCAACGGCAGGACCTTTCACCCCTCCACTTT. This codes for CASSQRQDLSPLHF.

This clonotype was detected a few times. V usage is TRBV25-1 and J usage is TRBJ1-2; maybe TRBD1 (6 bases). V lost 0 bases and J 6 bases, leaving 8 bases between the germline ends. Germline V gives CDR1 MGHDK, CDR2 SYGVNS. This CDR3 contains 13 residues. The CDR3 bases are TGTGCCAGCAGTGAATATCGACAGGATGGCTACACCTTC. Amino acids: CASSEYRQDGYTF.

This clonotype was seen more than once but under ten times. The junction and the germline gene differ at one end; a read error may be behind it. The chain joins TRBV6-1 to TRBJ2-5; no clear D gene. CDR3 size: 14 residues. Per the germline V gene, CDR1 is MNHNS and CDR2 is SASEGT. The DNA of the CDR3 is TGTGCCAGCAGTGAATTAGGGTACCAAGAGACCCAGGACTTC. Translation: CASSELGYQETQDF.

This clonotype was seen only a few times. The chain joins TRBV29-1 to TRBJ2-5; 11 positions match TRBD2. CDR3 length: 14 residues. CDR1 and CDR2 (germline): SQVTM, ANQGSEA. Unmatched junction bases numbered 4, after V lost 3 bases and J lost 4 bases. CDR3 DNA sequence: TGCAGCGTTGATACTAGCGGGGGTGGAGAGACCCAGTACTTC. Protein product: CSVDTSGGGETQYF.

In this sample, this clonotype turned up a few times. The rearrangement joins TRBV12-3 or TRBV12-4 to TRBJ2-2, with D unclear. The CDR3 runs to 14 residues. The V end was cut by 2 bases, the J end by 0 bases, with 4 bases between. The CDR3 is CASSLPTNTGELFF. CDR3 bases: TGTGCCAGCAGTTTACCAACGAACACCGGGGAGCTGTTTTTT.

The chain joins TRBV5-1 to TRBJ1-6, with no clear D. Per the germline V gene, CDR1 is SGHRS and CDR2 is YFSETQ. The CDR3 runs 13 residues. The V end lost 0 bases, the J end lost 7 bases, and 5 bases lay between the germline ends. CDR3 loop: CASSLEQNSPLHF. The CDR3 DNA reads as TGCGCCAGCAGCTTGGAACAGAATTCACCCCTCCACTTT.

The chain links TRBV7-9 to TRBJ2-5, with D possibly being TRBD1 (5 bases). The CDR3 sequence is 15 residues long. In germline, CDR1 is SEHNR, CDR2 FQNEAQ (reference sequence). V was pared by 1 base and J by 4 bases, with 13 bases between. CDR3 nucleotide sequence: TGTGCCAGCAGCTTAGGGTTCGGGCAGGGAGAGACCCAGTACTTC. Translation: CASSLGFGQGETQYF.

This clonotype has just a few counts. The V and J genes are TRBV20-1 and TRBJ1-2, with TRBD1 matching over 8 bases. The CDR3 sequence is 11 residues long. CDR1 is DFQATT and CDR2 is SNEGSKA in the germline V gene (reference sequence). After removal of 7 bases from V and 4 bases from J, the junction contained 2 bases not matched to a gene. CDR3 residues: CSGQGPYGYTF. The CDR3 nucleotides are TGCAGTGGACAGGGGCCCTATGGCTACACCTTC.

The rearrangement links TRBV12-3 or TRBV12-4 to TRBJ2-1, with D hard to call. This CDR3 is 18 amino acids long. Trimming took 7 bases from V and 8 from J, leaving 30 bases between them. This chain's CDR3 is CASTLYRPLEGRVDEQFF. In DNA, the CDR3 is TGTGCCAGCACCCTATACCGACCCTTGGAAGGCCGAGTCGATGAGCAGTTCTTC.

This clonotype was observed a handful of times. The CDR3 DNA sequence: TGCAGCGTTGGTGCCAGGGCATACAATGAGCAGTTCTTC. It specifies CSVGARAYNEQFF. This sequence joins TRBV29-1 and TRBJ2-1; the D gene is possibly TRBD1 (5 bases). This CDR3 is 13 amino acids long. CDR1 and CDR2 (germline): SQVTM, ANQGSEA. The ends were cut back, 4 bases at V and 4 bases at J, with 11 bases in the middle.